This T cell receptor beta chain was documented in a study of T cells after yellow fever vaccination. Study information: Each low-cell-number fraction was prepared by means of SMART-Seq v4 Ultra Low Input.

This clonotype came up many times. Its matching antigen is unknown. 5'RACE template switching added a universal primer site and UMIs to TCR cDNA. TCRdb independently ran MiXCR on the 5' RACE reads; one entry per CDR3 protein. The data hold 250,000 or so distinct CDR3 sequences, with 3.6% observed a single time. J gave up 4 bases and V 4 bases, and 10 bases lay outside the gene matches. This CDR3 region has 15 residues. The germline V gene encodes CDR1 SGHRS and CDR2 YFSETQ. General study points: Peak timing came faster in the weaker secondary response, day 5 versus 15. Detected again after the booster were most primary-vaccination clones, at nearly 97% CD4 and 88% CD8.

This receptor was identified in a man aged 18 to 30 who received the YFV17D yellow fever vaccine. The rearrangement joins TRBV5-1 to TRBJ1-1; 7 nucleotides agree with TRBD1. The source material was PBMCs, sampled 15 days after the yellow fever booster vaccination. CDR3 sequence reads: CASSRGQTLRTEAFF. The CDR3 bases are TGCGCCAGCAGCCGGGGACAGACCCTACGCACTGAAGCTTTCTTT.